This T cell receptor (beta chain) was identified during a study of T cell responses to AZD1222 COVID-19 vaccine. Broader study findings: Researchers took repertoire samples only after the peak T cell response had come. Spike regions recognized by vaccine-associated CD4 TCRs spanned the protein, led by 160-218 and 743-854. Within unmutated variant regions lay the reported targets of nearly half of spike-specific TCRs.

Remarks on this clone: Its antigen is not identified.

Second-dose groups at about 4 or about 12 weeks were pooled. Sequencing used immunoSEQ multiplex PCR; TCRdb keeps in-frame clones, though not all of them. This repertoire shows 150,000 to 200,000 clones, 80% to 95% found once; its top ten account for about 5.9%. This TCR came from an adult who received the AZD1222 COVID-19 vaccine. Sequences were derived from peripheral blood, sampled 28 days after the second AZD1222 dose.

The CDR3 DNA reads as TGTGCCAGCAGGTTCGGGACAGTGAACACCGGGGAGCTGTTTTTT. This gives the protein CASRFGTVNTGELFF. V and J are TRBV7-8 and TRBJ2-2, with 7 bases fitting TRBD1. Trimming cost V 6 bases and J 1 base; bases outside gene matches: 5. Germline-derived CDR1 and CDR2 are SGHVS and FQNEAQ. The CDR3 extends over 15 amino acids.